This T cell receptor (beta chain) was profiled in a study of T cell responses to AZD1222 COVID-19 vaccine. On this clone: Its target is unknown.

The assay was immunoSEQ multiplex PCR, and TCRdb's table has in-frame clones only and misses some. The sample has fewer than 100,000 clones; 85% to 90% are singletons. Overall study findings and caveats: Regions 160-218 and 743-854 dominated among vaccine-associated CD4 TCRs spanning spike. Sampling that yielded the repertoires occurred only after the peak T cell response. Donor demographics were predominantly white British with a female majority; clonal diversity may be underestimated.

This clonotype originated in an adult in good health. The material was peripheral blood, obtained on day 0 of AZD1222 vaccination.

CDR3 in DNA: TGTGCCAGCAGTTTATGGGGAGTGGTGGACAGGGAGTATGGCTACACCTTC. It yields the protein CASSLWGVVDREYGYTF. The rearrangement links TRBV28 to TRBJ1-2; 8 bases map to TRBD1. The V and J ends lost 0 bases and 5 bases, in that order; junction bases with no gene match: 11. CDR3 length: 17 amino acids. The germline V gene encodes CDR1 MDHEN and CDR2 SYDVKM.